This T cell receptor (beta chain) was sequenced for a study of cytomegalovirus exposure and HLA in healthy donors. Turning to the study itself: In terms of ancestry, the Caucasian-associated cluster contained roughly 81% of the approximately 430 genotyped donors.

Notes on the study in general: Reports showed the classifier diagnosing cytomegalovirus status with high specificity and sensitivity.

As for this clone: Its antigen is not identified.

Researchers ran the PCR with 60 Vbeta and 13 Jbeta primers. Libraries were prepared by immunoSEQ multiplex PCR; TCRdb keeps only in-frame clonotypes and omits some of them. The sample has approximately 59,000 clones; 65% to 70% are singletons. The V and J ends lost 5 bases and 5 bases respectively, with 12 bases between them. The CDR3 is 12 amino acids. The germline gives CDR1 SQVTM, CDR2 ANQGSEA. The TCR was taken from a man aged 35-49 years in good health and CMV-seropositive. The gene calls are TRBV29-1 and TRBJ2-5; D might be TRBD1 (5 bases). Material for sequencing was PBMCs. The CDR3 sequence: CSVRSGPETQYF. The CDR3 DNA reads as TGCAGCGTTCGTTCAGGGCCCGAGACCCAGTACTTC.